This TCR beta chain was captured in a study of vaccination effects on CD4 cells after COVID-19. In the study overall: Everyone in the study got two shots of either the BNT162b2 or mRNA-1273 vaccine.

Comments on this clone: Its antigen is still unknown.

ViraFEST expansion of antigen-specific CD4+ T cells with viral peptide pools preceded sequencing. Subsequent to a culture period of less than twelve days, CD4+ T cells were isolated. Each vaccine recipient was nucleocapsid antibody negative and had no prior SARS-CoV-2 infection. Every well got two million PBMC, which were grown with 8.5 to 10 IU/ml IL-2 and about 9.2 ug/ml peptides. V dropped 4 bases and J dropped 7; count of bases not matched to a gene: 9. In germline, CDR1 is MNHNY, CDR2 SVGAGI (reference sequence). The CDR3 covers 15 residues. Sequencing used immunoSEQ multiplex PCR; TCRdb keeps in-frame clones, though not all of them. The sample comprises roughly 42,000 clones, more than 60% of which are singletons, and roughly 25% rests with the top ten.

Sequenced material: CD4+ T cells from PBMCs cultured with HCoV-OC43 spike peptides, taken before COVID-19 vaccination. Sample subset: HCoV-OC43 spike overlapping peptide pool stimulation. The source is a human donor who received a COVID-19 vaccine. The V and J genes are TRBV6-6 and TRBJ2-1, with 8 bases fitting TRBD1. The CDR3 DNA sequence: TGTGCCAGCAGTTTGCCGGGACAGGTAGTAAATGAGCAGTTCTTC. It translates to CASSLPGQVVNEQFF.